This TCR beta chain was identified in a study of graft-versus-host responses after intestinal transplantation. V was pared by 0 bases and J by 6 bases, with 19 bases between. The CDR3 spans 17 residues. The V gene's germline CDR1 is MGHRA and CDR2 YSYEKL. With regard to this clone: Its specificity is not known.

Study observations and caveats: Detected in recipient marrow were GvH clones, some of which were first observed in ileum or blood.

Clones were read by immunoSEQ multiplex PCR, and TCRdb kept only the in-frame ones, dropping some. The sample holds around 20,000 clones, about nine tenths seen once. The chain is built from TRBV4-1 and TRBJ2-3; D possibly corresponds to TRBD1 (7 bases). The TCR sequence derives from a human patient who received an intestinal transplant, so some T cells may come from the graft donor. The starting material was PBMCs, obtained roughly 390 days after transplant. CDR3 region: CASSQDRGGGVPDTQYF. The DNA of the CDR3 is TGCGCCAGCAGCCAAGATCGAGGGGGCGGGGTACCCGATACGCAGTATTTT.